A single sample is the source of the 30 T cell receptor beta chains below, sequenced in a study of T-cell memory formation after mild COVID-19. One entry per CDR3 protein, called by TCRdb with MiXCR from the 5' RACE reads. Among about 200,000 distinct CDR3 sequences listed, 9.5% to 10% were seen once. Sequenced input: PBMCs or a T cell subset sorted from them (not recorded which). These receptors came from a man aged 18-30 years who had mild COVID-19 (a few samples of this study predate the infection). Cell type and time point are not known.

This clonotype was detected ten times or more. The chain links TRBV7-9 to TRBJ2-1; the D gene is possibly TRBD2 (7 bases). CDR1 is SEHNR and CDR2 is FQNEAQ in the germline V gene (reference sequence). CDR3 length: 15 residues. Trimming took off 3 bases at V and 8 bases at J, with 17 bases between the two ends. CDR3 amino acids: CASSLGGAVSHEQFF. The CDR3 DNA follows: TGTGCCAGCAGCTTGGGGGGGGCCGTTAGCCATGAGCAGTTCTTC.

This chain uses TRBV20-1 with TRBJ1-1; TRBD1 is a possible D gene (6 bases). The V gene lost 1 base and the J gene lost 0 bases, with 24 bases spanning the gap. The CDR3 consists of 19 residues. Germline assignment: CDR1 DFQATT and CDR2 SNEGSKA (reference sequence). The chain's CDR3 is CSARARRATGPHMNTEAFF. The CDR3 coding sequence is TGCAGTGCTAGAGCGAGGAGGGCTACAGGGCCACACATGAACACTGAAGCTTTCTTT.

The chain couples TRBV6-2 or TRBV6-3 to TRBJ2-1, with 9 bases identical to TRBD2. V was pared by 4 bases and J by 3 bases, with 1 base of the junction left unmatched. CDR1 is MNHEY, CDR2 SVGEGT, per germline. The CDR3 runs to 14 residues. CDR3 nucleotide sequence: TGTGCCAGCAGTTCGACTAGCGGCTACAATGAGCAGTTCTTC. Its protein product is CASSSTSGYNEQFF.

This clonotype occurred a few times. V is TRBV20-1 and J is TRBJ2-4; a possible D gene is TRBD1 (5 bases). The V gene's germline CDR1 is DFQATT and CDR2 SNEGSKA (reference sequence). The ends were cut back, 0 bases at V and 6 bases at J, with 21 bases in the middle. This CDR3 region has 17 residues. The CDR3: CSARDPFVGRVGNIQYF. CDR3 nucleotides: TGCAGTGCTAGAGATCCGTTTGTCGGCAGGGTGGGAAACATTCAGTACTTC.

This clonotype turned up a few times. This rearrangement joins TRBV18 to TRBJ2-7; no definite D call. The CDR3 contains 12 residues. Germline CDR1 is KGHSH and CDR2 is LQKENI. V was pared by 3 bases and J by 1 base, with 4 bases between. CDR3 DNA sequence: TGTGCCAGCTCACCCAGATCCTACGAGCAGTACTTC. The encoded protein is CASSPRSYEQYF.

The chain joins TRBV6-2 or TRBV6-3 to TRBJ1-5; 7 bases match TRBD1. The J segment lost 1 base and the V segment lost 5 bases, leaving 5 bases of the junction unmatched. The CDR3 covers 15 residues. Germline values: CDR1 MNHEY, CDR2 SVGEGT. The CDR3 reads CASSRQGDSNQPQHF. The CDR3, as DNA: TGTGCCAGCAGTCGCCAGGGGGACAGCAATCAGCCCCAGCATTTT.

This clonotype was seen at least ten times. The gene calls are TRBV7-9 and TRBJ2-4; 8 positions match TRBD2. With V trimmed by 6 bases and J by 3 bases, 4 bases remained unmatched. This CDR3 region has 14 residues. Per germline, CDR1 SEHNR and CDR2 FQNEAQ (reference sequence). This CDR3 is CASRVSGGKNIQYF. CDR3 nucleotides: TGTGCCAGCAGAGTCAGCGGGGGCAAAAACATTCAGTACTTC.

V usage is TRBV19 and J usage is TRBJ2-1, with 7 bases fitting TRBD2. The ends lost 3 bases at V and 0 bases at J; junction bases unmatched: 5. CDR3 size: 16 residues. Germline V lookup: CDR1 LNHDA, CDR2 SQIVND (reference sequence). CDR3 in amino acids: CASSMRGGASYNEQFF. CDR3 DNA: TGTGCCAGTAGTATGAGGGGAGGGGCCTCCTACAATGAGCAGTTCTTC.

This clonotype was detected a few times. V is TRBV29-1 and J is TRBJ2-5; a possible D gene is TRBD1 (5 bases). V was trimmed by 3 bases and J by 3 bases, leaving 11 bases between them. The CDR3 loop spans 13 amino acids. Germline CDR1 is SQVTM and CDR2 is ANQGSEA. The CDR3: CSVDRGAKETQYF. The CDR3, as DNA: TGCAGCGTTGATAGGGGCGCCAAAGAGACCCAGTACTTC.

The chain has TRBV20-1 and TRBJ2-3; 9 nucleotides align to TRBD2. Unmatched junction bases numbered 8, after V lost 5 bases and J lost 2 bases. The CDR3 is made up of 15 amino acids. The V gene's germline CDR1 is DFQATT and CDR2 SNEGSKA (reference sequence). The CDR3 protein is CSAGVAGGTTDTQYF. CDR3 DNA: TGCAGTGCTGGGGTCGCGGGGGGGACCACAGATACGCAGTATTTT.

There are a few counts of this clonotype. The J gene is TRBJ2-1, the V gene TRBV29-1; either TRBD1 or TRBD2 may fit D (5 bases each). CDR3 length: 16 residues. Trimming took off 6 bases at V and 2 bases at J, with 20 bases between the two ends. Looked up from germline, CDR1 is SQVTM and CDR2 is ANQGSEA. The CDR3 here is CSVELYRDRAYNEQFF. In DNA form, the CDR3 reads TGCAGCGTAGAACTCTACCGGGACCGTGCCTACAATGAGCAGTTCTTC.

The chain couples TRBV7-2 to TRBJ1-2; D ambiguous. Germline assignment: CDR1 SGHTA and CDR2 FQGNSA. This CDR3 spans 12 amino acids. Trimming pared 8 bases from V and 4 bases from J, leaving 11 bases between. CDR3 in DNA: TGTGCCAGCGCCTTGGGTGGCTATGGCTACACCTTC. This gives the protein CASALGGYGYTF.

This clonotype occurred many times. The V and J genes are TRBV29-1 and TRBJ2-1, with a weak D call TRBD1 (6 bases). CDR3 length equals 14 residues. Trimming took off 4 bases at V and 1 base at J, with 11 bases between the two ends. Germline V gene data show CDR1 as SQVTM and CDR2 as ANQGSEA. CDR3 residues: CSVVGGLSYNEQFF. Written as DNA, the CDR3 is TGCAGCGTTGTAGGGGGTCTTTCCTACAATGAGCAGTTCTTC.

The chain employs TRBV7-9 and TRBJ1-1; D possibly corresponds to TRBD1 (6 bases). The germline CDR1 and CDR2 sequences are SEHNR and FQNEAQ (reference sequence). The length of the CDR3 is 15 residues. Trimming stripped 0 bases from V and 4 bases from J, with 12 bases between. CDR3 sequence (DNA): TGTGCCAGCAGCTTAGCGGGCAGGGGCGGCACTGAAGCTTTCTTT. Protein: CASSLAGRGGTEAFF.

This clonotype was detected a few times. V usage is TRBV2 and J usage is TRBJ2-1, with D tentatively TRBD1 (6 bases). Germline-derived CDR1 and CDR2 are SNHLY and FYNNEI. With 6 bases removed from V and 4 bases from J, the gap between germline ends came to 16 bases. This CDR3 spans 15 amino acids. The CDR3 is CASSMDRTSYNEQFF. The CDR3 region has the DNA TGTGCCAGCAGCATGGACAGAACTAGTTACAATGAGCAGTTCTTC.

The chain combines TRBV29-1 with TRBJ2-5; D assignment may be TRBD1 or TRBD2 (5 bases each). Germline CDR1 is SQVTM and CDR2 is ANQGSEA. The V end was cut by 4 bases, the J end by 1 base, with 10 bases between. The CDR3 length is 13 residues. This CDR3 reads CSVAGLLQETQYF. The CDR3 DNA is TGCAGCGTTGCGGGGCTGCTCCAAGAGACCCAGTACTTC.

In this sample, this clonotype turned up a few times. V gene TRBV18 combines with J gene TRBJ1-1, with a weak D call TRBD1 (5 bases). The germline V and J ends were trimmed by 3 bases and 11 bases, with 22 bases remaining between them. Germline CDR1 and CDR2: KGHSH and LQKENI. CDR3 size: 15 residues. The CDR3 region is CASSPGPFRGWGAFF. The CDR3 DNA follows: TGTGCCAGCTCACCGGGCCCATTTAGGGGCTGGGGGGCTTTCTTT.

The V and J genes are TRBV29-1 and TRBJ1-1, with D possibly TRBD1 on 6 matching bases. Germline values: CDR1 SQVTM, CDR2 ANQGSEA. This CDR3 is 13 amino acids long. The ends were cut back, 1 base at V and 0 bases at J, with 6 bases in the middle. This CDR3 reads CSVEGTVNTEAFF. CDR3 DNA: TGCAGCGTTGAAGGGACAGTGAACACTGAAGCTTTCTTT.

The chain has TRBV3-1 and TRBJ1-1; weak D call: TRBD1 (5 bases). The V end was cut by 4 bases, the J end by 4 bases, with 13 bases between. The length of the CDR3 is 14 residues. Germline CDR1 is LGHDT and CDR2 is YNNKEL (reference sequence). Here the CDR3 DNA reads TGTGCCAGCAGCCCTGGGGGGGGGAGCACTGAAGCTTTCTTT. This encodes CASSPGGGSTEAFF.

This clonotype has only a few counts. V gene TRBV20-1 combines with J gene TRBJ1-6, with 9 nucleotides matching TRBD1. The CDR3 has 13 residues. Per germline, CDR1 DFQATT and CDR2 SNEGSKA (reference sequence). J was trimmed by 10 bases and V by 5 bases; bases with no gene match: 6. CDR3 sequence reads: CSAGGTGISPLHF. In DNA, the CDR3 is TGCAGTGCTGGGGGGACAGGGATATCACCCCTCCACTTT.

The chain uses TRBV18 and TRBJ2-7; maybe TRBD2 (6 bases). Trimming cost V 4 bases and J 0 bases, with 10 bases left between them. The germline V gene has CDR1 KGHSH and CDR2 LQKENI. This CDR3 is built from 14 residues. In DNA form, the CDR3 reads TGTGCCAGCTCACTGGGACTGGCCTCCTACGAGCAGTACGTC. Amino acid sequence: CASSLGLASYEQYV.

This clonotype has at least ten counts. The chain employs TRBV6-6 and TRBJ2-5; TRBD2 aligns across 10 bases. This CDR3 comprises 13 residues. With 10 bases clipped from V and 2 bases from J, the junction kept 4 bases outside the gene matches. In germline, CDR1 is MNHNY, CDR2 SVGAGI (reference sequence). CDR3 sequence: CATVLAGQETQYF. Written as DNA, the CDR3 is TGTGCCACCGTACTAGCGGGGCAAGAGACCCAGTACTTC.

The chain's CDR3 is CASSLGWSGNQPQHF. Written as DNA, the CDR3 is TGTGCCAGCAGCTTGGGGTGGTCAGGCAATCAGCCCCAGCATTTT. The genes are TRBV5-5 and TRBJ1-5, with unresolved D. The V end lost 0 bases, the J end lost 2 bases, and 9 bases lay between the germline ends. CDR3 length: 15 residues. The germline V gene has CDR1 SGHKS and CDR2 YYEKEE (reference sequence).

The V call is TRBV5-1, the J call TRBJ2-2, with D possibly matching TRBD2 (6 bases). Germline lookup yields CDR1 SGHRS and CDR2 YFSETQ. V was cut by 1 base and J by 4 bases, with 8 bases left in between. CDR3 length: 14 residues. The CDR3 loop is CASSLTGVTGELFF. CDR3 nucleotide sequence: TGCGCCAGCAGCTTGACGGGGGTCACCGGGGAGCTGTTTTTT.

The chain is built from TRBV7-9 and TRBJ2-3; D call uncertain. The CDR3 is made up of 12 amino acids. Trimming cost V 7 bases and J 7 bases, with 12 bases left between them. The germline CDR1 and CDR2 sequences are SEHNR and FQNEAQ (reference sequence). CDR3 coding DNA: TGTGCCAGCACCACTTCGTACTATACGCAGTATTTT. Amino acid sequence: CASTTSYYTQYF.

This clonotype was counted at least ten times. The CDR3 is CASGQGPNQPQHF. Here the CDR3 DNA reads TGTGCCAGCGGACAGGGGCCGAATCAGCCCCAGCATTTT. This chain links TRBV12-3 or TRBV12-4 with TRBJ1-5; 9 nucleotides line up with TRBD1. J was trimmed by 4 bases and V by 8 bases; bases with no gene match: 3. This CDR3 spans 13 amino acids.

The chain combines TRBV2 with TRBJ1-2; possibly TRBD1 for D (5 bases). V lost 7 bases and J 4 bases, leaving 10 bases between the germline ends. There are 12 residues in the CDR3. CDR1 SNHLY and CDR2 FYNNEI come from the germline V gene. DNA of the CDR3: TGTGCCAGCATGGCAGGGATCTATGGCTACACCTTC. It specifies CASMAGIYGYTF. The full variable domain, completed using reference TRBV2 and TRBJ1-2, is EPEVTQTPSHQVTQMGQEVILRCVPISNHLYFYWYRQILGQKVEFLVSFYNNEISEKSEIFDDQFSVERPDGSNFTLKIRSTKLEDSAMYFCASMAGIYGYTFGSGTRLTVV.

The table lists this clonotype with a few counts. In nucleotides, the CDR3 is TGCGCCAGCAGCACTGGTGACTCTGCGACCTATGGCTACACCTTC. This encodes CASSTGDSATYGYTF. The chain recombines TRBV5-1 with TRBJ1-2; D gene unclear. The V end lost 4 bases, the J end lost 4 bases, and 17 bases lay between the germline ends. This CDR3 has 15 residues. Germline V gene sequence: CDR1 SGHRS, CDR2 YFSETQ.

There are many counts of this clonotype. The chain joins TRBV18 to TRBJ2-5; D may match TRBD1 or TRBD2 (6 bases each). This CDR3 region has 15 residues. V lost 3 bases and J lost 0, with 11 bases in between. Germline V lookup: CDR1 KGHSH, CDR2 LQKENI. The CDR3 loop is CASSPSRGDQETQYF. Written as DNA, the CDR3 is TGTGCCAGCTCACCCTCGAGGGGGGACCAAGAGACCCAGTACTTC.

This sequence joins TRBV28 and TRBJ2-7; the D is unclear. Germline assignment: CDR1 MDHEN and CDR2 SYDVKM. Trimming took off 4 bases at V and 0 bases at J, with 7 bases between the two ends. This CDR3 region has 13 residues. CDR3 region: CASSWAHSYEQYV. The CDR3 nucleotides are TGTGCCAGCAGTTGGGCTCACTCCTACGAGCAGTACGTC.